Below are 24 T cell receptor beta chains sequenced from a single sample in a study of siplizumab effects on memory and regulatory T cells. Assay used: immunoSEQ multiplex PCR; TCRdb lists only in-frame clones, some missing. Of around 87,000 clones listed, around 89% are singletons. The sample consisted of CD4+ T cells sorted from blood. Every receptor here comes from a human donor in good health.

This clone showed up just once. The chain combines TRBV19 with TRBJ2-2; D not resolved. V was clipped by 4 bases and J by 5 bases, with 14 bases between them. There are 15 residues in the CDR3. CDR1 is LNHDA and CDR2 is SQIVND in the germline V gene (reference sequence). The DNA of the CDR3 is TGTGCCAGTAGTACCCAGGTACACCCAACCGGGGAGCTGTTTTTT. Translating gives CASSTQVHPTGELFF.

A single count supports this clone. The chain links TRBV13 to TRBJ2-2; 9 bases line up with TRBD2. V was pared by 5 bases and J by 7 bases, with 11 bases of the junction left unmatched. The CDR3 covers 16 residues. Germline V gene data show CDR1 as PRHDT and CDR2 as FYEKMQ (reference sequence). The CDR3 sequence: CASSQRGTSTDGELFF. For the CDR3, the DNA is TGTGCCAGCAGCCAAAGGGGGACTAGCACTGACGGGGAGCTGTTTTTT.

The chain employs TRBV9 and TRBJ2-1, with D perhaps being TRBD1 or TRBD2 (5 bases each). V lost 0 bases and J 2 bases, leaving 9 bases between the germline ends. CDR1 and CDR2 from the germline V gene are SGDLS and YYNGEE. The CDR3 is made up of 15 amino acids. The chain's CDR3 is CASSVDLGAYNEQFF. The CDR3 nucleotides are TGTGCCAGCAGCGTAGACTTGGGGGCCTACAATGAGCAGTTCTTC. Filled out from reference TRBV9 and TRBJ2-1, the complete variable domain reads DSGVTQTPKHLITATGQRVTLRCSPRSGDLSVYWYQQSLDQGLQFLIQYYNGEERAKGNILERFSAQQFPDLHSELNLSSLELGDSALYFCASSVDLGAYNEQFFGPGTRLTVL.

The chain joins TRBV19 to TRBJ2-1, with D perhaps TRBD2 (5 bases). Deletions cut 2 bases from V and 4 bases from J, with 9 bases between. The germline V gene has CDR1 LNHDA and CDR2 SQIVND (reference sequence). This CDR3 spans 14 amino acids. CDR3 coding DNA: TGTGCCAGTAGTATAAGCGGCACATACAATGAGCAGTTCTTC. This encodes CASSISGTYNEQFF.

The gene calls are TRBV27 and TRBJ2-1; weak D call: TRBD2 (5 bases). V lost 3 bases and J 7 bases, leaving 16 bases between the germline ends. The germline V gene encodes CDR1 MNHEY and CDR2 SMNVEV (reference sequence). This CDR3 is built from 15 residues. CDR3 sequence (DNA): TGTGCCAGCAGTTTTGGTCAGTATGGCGGGAATGAGCAGTTCTTC. Translated, it gives CASSFGQYGGNEQFF.

The chain is built from TRBV2 and TRBJ2-6; no clear D. Trimming took off 5 bases at V and 2 bases at J, with 10 bases between the two ends. CDR1 and CDR2 from the germline V gene are SNHLY and FYNNEI. The CDR3 has 15 amino acids. The CDR3 is CASSIGLAGANVLTF. The DNA of the CDR3 is TGTGCCAGCAGTATTGGGCTGGCTGGGGCCAACGTCCTGACTTTC. The whole variable domain, remainder taken from reference TRBV2 and TRBJ2-6, is EPEVTQTPSHQVTQMGQEVILRCVPISNHLYFYWYRQILGQKVEFLVSFYNNEISEKSEIFDDQFSVERPDGSNFTLKIRSTKLEDSAMYFCASSIGLAGANVLTFGAGSRLTVL.

This chain joins TRBV5-5 and TRBJ2-5; unclear D gene. CDR1 SGHKS and CDR2 YYEKEE come from the germline V gene (reference sequence). This CDR3 region has 14 residues. Between the trimmed V and J ends, which lost 4 bases and 5 bases, there was a span of 15 bases. The CDR3, as DNA: TGTGCCAGCAGCGCCAGACCGTTGCCGGAGACCCAGTACTTC. It is translated as CASSARPLPETQYF.

The V and J genes are TRBV27 and TRBJ1-5, with D hard to call. The CDR3 extends over 16 amino acids. Trimming cost V 4 bases and J 3 bases, with 16 bases left between them. Per the germline V gene, CDR1 is MNHEY and CDR2 is SMNVEV (reference sequence). The DNA for the CDR3 is TGTGCCAGCAGTTCCACCCGAGGCGGCTACAATCAGCCCCAGCATTTT. Translating gives CASSSTRGGYNQPQHF.

The chain uses TRBV6-1 and TRBJ2-5; D gene uncertain. The CDR3 consists of 18 residues. Trimming took 3 bases from V and 5 from J, leaving 25 bases between them. Germline CDR1 reads MNHNS; CDR2 reads SASEGT. The CDR3 coding sequence is TGTGCCAGCAGTGAGAAGGGAACCGGACGCAATGCCCCCGAGACCCAGTACTTC. Encoded protein: CASSEKGTGRNAPETQYF.

This clone was recorded once. V usage is TRBV28 and J usage is TRBJ1-2, with 8 bases that match TRBD1. The CDR3 has 17 amino acids. CDR1 is MDHEN and CDR2 is SYDVKM in the germline V gene. V lost 1 base, J lost 2 bases, and 9 bases stayed unmatched. CDR3 in amino acids: CASSLFYVGQANYGYTF. Written as DNA, the CDR3 is TGTGCCAGCAGTTTATTTTATGTGGGACAGGCCAACTATGGCTACACCTTC.

The chain recombines TRBV18 with TRBJ2-6, with D possibly matching TRBD1 (5 bases). CDR3 length: 18 amino acids. Germline assignment: CDR1 KGHSH and CDR2 LQKENI. Trimming stripped 3 bases from V and 0 bases from J, with 15 bases between. CDR3 region: CASSPQWGEVSGANVLTF. In DNA form, the CDR3 reads TGTGCCAGCTCACCTCAGTGGGGCGAAGTCTCTGGGGCCAACGTCCTGACTTTC. The full variable domain, rest sourced from reference TRBV18 and TRBJ2-6, is NAGVMQNPRHLVRRRGQEARLRCSPMKGHSHVYWYRQLPEEGLKFMVYLQKENIIDESGMPKERFSAEFPKEGPSILRIQQVVRGDSAAYFCASSPQWGEVSGANVLTFGAGSRLTVL.

The V gene is TRBV2, the J gene TRBJ1-5; D not resolved. The CDR3 is 12 residues long. Trimming removed 6 bases at V and 6 bases at J, with 9 bases between. Germline assignment: CDR1 SNHLY and CDR2 FYNNEI. The CDR3 nucleotides are TGTGCCAGCAGGTCCGCGGGTCAGCCCCAGCATTTT. Its protein is CASRSAGQPQHF.

The chain employs TRBV18 and TRBJ2-4; 7 positions agree with TRBD2. This CDR3 is 13 amino acids long. Germline CDR1 KGHSH, CDR2 LQKENI. Trimming took 10 bases from V and 7 from J; bases not matched to a gene: 10. The CDR3 nucleotides are TGTGCCACCGAGCGCGGGGAGGGGAACATTCAGTACTTC. This codes for CATERGEGNIQYF.

The V and J genes are TRBV30 and TRBJ2-1; the D call may be TRBD1 or TRBD2 (7 bases each). The CDR3 length is 14 residues. CDR1 and CDR2 from the germline V gene are GTSNPN and SVGIG (reference sequence). V was clipped by 3 bases and J by 5 bases, with 14 bases between them. CDR3 in DNA: TGTGCCTGGAGGGCCAGGGGGGGGCACAATGAGCAGTTCTTC. Protein sequence: CAWRARGGHNEQFF.

The rearrangement links TRBV29-1 to TRBJ2-7, with 12 bases lining up with TRBD1. This CDR3 has 17 residues. Unmatched junction bases numbered 12, after V lost 6 bases and J lost 0 bases. Germline assignment: CDR1 SQVTM and CDR2 ANQGSEA. CDR3 residues: CSVHDHPGQGASYEQYF. CDR3 nucleotides: TGCAGCGTGCATGACCACCCGGGACAGGGGGCCTCCTACGAGCAGTACTTC.

The genes are TRBV5-8 and TRBJ1-5; the D gene is possibly TRBD1 (5 bases). CDR3 length equals 18 residues. V gave up 0 bases and J gave up 6 bases, with 22 bases separating them. The germline V gene encodes CDR1 SGHTS and CDR2 YDEGEE. The CDR3 region has the DNA TGTGCCAGCAGCTTGGACGGGGCCGTACGTCTTGGGTTTCAGCCCCAGCATTTT. Its protein product is CASSLDGAVRLGFQPQHF. Complete variable domain (other parts from reference TRBV5-8 and TRBJ1-5): EAGVTQSPTHLIKTRGQQATLRCSPISGHTSVYWYQQALGLGLQFLLWYDEGEERNRGNFPPRFSGRQFPNYSSELNVNALELEDSALYLCASSLDGAVRLGFQPQHFGDGTRLSIL.

This sequence joins TRBV7-2 and TRBJ1-3; TRBD1 agrees at 8 bases. The length of the CDR3 is 14 residues. V lost 5 bases, J lost 3 bases, and 3 bases stayed unmatched. CDR1 and CDR2 (germline): SGHTA, FQGNSA. Here the CDR3 DNA reads TGTGCCAGCAGCCCAGACAGGGGTGGAAACACCATATATTTT. Protein: CASSPDRGGNTIYF.

The V gene is TRBV10-3, the J gene TRBJ2-5; perhaps TRBD1 as D (6 bases). The CDR3 sequence is 13 residues long. With 7 bases removed from V and 2 bases from J, the gap between germline ends came to 11 bases. Germline V gene data show CDR1 as ENHRY and CDR2 as SYGVKD. The CDR3 sequence: CAINTGKQETQYF. The CDR3 nucleotides are TGTGCCATCAATACAGGGAAGCAAGAGACCCAGTACTTC.

The chain recombines TRBV19 with TRBJ1-5; D unclear. CDR3 size: 14 residues. From germline, CDR1 is LNHDA and CDR2 SQIVND (reference sequence). Trimming took off 5 bases at V and 0 bases at J, with 8 bases between the two ends. The chain's CDR3 is CASSQRDSNQPQHF. As DNA, the CDR3 is TGTGCCAGTAGTCAACGGGATAGCAATCAGCCCCAGCATTTT.

The chain couples TRBV6-6 to TRBJ2-7, with D hard to call. Trimming stripped 8 bases from V and 4 bases from J, with 18 bases between. The CDR3 spans 14 residues. Germline-derived CDR1 and CDR2 are MNHNY and SVGAGI (reference sequence). In nucleotides, the CDR3 is TGTGCCAGCGGCCCCACGACGGTTCGGTACGAGCAGTACTTC. This codes for CASGPTTVRYEQYF.

The V and J genes are TRBV19 and TRBJ2-7, with 8 bases aligning to TRBD1. V gave up 3 bases and J gave up 5 bases; unmatched junction bases: 9. The CDR3 extends over 15 amino acids. CDR1 and CDR2 (germline): LNHDA, SQIVND (reference sequence). The CDR3 reads CASSIRRGLVDEQYF. The CDR3 DNA sequence: TGTGCCAGTAGTATTCGCAGGGGGCTTGTCGACGAGCAGTACTTC.

V and J are TRBV12-2 and TRBJ1-2; TRBD1, the table's D call, lacks a check against the DNA. TRBV12-2 is designated a pseudogene. CDR3 length equals 19 residues. Written as DNA, the CDR3 is TGTGCAAGTCGCTTAACCCGGGGGACAGTTAAGACTCAAAGAAATGGCTACACCTTC. Residues: CASRLTRGTVKTQRNGYTF.

This CDR3 is CASSLEPGPWETQYF. The CDR3 region has the DNA TGTGCCAGCAGCTTGGAGCCGGGGCCGTGGGAGACCCAGTACTTC. The V and J genes are TRBV5-4 and TRBJ2-5; D tentatively reads TRBD1 or TRBD2 (5 bases each). Trimming took off 0 bases at V and 5 bases at J, with 14 bases between the two ends. Germline CDR1 reads SGHNT; CDR2 reads YYREEE (reference sequence). The CDR3 is made up of 15 amino acids.

The rearrangement joins TRBV25-1 to TRBJ1-5; D call uncertain. There are 15 residues in the CDR3. The V and J ends lost 4 bases and 0 bases respectively, with 10 bases between them. Germline V CDR1 and CDR2: MGHDK, SYGVNS. CDR3 sequence: CASSGNTYSNQPQHF. The CDR3 DNA is TGTGCCAGCAGTGGGAACACCTATAGCAATCAGCCCCAGCATTTT.